This T cell receptor beta chain was sequenced for a study of T cell repertoires in cytomegalovirus infection. Study summary: The public TCR beta signatures pointed to both CMV infection and matching HLA type.

This clonotype has just a few counts. The antigen is not known. Study results and caveats: Accumulated public TCR beta family frequency recognized individuals carrying CMV together with the relevant HLA. HLA-C-restricted CMV-specific TCR beta clonotypes were dominant in the ex vivo response.

TCRdb fed the reads into MiXCR, producing one record per CDR3 protein. The sample carries approximately 140,000 distinct CDR3 sequences, 20% to 30% recorded once. This CDR3 spans 15 amino acids. Germline V lookup: CDR1 MDHEN, CDR2 SYDVKM. The germline V and J ends were trimmed by 6 bases and 5 bases, with 19 bases remaining between them. Sequenced: PBMCs, sequenced either directly or after in vitro stimulation (not recorded which). This sequence originates from a human donor in good health (CMV status not recorded). Some clones in this sample may be carry-over from other donors' samples. The rearrangement uses TRBV28 and TRBJ1-1; possible D gene TRBD1, 5 bases. DNA for the CDR3: TGTGCCAGCAGCCAACCCCGGGGGGACCGGACTGAAGCTTTCTTT. Encoded protein: CASSQPRGDRTEAFF.